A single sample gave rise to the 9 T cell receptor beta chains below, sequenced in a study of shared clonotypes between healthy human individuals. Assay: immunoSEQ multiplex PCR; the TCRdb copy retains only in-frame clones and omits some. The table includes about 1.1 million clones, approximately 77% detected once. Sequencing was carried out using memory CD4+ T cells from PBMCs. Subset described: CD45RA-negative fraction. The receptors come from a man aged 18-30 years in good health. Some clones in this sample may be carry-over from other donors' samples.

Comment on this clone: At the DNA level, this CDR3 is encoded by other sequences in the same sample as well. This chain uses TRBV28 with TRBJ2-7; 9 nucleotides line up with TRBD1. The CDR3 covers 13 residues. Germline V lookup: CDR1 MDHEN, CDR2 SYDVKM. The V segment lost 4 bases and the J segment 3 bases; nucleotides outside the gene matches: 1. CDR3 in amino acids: CASSSGQGYEQYF. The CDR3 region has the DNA TGTGCCAGCAGTTCGGGACAGGGCTACGAGCAGTACTTC. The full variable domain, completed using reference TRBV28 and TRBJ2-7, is DVKVTQSSRYLVKRTGEKVFLECVQDMDHENMFWYRQDPGLGLRLIYFSYDVKMKEKGDIPEGYSVSREKKERFSLILESASTNQTSMYLCASSSGQGYEQYFGPGTRLTVT.

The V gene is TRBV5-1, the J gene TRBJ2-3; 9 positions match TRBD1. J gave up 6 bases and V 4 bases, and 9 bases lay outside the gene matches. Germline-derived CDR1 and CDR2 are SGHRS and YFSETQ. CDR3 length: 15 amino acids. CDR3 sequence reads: CASSLDRGDRDTQYF. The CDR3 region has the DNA TGCGCCAGCAGCCTGGACAGGGGCGATAGGGATACGCAGTATTTT.

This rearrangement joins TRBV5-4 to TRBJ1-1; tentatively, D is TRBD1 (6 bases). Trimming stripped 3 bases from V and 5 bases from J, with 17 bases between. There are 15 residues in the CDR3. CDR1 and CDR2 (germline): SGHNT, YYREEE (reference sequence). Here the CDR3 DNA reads TGTGCCAGCAGCTCGCCGGTATTTCAGGGGACTGAAGCTTTCTTT. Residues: CASSSPVFQGTEAFF. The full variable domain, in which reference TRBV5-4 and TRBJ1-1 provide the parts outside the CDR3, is ETGVTQSPTHLIKTRGQQVTLRCSSQSGHNTVSWYQQALGQGPQFIFQYYREEENGRGNFPPRFSGLQFPNYSSELNVNALELDDSALYLCASSSPVFQGTEAFFGQGTRLTVV.

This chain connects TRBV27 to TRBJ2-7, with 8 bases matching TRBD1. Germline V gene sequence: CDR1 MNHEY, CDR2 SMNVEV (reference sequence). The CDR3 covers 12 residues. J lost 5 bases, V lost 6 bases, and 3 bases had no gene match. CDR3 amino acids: CASRDRVNEQYF. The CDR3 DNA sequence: TGTGCCAGCAGGGACAGGGTGAACGAGCAGTACTTC.

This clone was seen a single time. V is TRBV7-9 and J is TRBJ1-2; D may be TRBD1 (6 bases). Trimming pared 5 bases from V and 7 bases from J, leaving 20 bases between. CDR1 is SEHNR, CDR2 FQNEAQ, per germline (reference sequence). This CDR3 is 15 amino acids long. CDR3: CASSPRARTDGGYTF. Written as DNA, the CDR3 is TGTGCCAGCAGCCCGAGGGCCAGGACAGATGGTGGCTACACCTTC.

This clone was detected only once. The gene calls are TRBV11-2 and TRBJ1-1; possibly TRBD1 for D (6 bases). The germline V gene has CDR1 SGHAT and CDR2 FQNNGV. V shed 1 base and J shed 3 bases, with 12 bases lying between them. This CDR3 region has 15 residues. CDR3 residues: CASSLGRGTHTEAFF. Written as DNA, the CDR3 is TGTGCCAGCAGCTTAGGTAGGGGGACCCACACTGAAGCTTTCTTT.

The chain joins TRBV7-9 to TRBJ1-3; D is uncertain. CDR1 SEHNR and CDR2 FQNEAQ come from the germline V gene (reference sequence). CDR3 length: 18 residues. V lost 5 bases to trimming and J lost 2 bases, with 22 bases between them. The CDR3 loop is CASSLPYYDNPTGNTIYF. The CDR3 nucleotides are TGTGCCAGCAGCCTTCCCTATTACGACAACCCGACTGGAAACACCATATATTTT.

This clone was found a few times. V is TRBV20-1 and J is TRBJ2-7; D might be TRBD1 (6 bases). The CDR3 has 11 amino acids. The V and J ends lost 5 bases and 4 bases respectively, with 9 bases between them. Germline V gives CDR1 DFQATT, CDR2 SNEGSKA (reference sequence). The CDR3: CSAPTGYEQYF. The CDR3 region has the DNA TGCAGTGCTCCAACAGGGTACGAGCAGTACTTC.

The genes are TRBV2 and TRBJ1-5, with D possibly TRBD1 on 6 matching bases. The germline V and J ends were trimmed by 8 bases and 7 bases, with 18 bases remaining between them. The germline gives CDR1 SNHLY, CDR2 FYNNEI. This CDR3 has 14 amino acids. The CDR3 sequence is CASATGNRRQPQHF. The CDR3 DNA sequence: TGTGCCAGCGCTACAGGGAACCGGCGGCAGCCCCAGCATTTT. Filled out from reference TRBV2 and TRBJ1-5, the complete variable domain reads EPEVTQTPSHQVTQMGQEVILRCVPISNHLYFYWYRQILGQKVEFLVSFYNNEISEKSEIFDDQFSVERPDGSNFTLKIRSTKLEDSAMYFCASATGNRRQPQHFGDGTRLSIL.